This TCR beta chain is from a study of spatial heterogeneity in lung cancer. For the study at large: When follow-up PBMC samples existed, they were sequenced (at a median of about two years after resection). Detection consistently captured more beta-chain sequences than alpha-chain sequences.

Time point reported: blood at routine non-recurrence follow-up after resection. Whole RNA from tumor, nontumor lung or frozen PBMC was sequenced unsorted. Germline V gene lookup returns CDR1 KGHDR and CDR2 SFDVKD. This CDR3 has 16 residues. V shed 3 bases and J shed 4 bases, with 18 bases lying between them. Whole-study findings and limits: Ubiquitous expanded tumor TCRs were seen in blood more at resection than at follow-up.

One entry per CDR3 protein, called by TCRdb with MiXCR from the 5' RACE reads. The table lists about 120,000 distinct CDR3 sequences, 12% of them singletons. This clonotype was seen a handful of times. Its antigen is unknown. This clonotype originated in a male donor with early-stage non-small cell lung cancer. Sequencing used PBMCs, obtained at follow-up. The chain has TRBV24-1 and TRBJ2-7; D not resolved. CDR3 sequence reads: CATSDPEKDGTYEQYF. CDR3 in DNA: TGTGCCACCAGTGATCCCGAGAAAGACGGTACTTACGAGCAGTACTTC.